This T cell receptor beta chain was sequenced for a study of blood T cell repertoires in COVID-19. Background on the study: Both acute and convalescent COVID-19 samples were obtained from the United States, Italy and Spain.

Participant reports of clinical history set cohort assignment. The authors' processing: By means of reference gene primer amplification, nucleated cell counts were estimated. Sequencing used immunoSEQ multiplex PCR; TCRdb keeps in-frame clones, though not all of them. V and J calls and clone size are given by that table; D and trimming were obtained from the DNA. The sample contains 200,000 to 250,000 clones, about 82% of which appear only once. Trimming pared 5 bases from V and 0 bases from J, leaving 11 bases between. CDR3 length: 14 amino acids. The germline V gene has CDR1 SGHTA and CDR2 FQGTGA. The rearrangement uses TRBV7-3 and TRBJ2-7; D is undetermined. The sequence derives from a woman in her fifties or sixties who had recovered from COVID-19. The sequencing input was PBMCs or T cells enriched from blood (not recorded which). CDR3 sequence: CASSVAKSSYEQYF. CDR3 sequence (DNA): TGTGCCAGCAGCGTTGCAAAGAGCTCCTACGAGCAGTACTTC.